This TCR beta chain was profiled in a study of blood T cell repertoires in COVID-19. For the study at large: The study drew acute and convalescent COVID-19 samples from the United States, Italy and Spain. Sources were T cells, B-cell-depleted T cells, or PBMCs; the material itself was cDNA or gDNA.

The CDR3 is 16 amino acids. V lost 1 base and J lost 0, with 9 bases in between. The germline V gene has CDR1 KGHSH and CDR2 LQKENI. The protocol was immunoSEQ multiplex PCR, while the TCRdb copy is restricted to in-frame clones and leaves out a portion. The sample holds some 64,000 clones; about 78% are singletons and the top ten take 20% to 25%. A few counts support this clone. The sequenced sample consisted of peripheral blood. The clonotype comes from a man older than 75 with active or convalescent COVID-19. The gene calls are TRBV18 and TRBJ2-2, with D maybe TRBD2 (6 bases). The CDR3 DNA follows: TGTGCCAGCTCACCACGGAGGGTCACGAACACCGGGGAGCTGTTTTTT. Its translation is CASSPRRVTNTGELFF.